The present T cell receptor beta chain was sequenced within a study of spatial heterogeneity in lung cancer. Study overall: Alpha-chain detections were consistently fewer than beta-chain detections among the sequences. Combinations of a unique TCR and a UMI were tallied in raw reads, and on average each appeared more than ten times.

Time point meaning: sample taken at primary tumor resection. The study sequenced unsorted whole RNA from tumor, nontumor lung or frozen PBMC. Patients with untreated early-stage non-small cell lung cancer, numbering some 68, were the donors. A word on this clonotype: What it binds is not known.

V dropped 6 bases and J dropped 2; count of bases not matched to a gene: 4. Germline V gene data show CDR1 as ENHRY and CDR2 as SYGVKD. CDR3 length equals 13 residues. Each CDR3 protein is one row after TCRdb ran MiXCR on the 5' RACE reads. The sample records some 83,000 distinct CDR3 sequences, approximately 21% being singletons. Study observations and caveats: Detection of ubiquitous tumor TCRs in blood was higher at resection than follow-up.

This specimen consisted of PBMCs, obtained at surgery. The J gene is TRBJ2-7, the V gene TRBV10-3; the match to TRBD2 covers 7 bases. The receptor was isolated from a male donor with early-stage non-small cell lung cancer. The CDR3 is CAIRRDYAYEQYF. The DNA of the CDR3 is TGTGCCATCAGACGGGACTACGCCTACGAGCAGTACTTC.